The 27 T cell receptor beta chains reported below all come from one sample, sequenced in a study of blood T cell repertoires in COVID-19. The method was immunoSEQ multiplex PCR; TCRdb's version includes in-frame clones alone and lacks a portion of them. The sample holds tens of thousands of clones, over 80% seen once. Material for sequencing was peripheral blood. Receptor source: a man aged 45 to 65 with acute or convalescent COVID-19.

The gene calls are TRBV19 and TRBJ2-3; maybe TRBD2 (6 bases). The CDR3 runs 15 residues. Germline lookup yields CDR1 LNHDA and CDR2 SQIVND (reference sequence). V was trimmed by 3 bases and J by 0 bases, leaving 10 bases between them. The CDR3 coding sequence is TGTGCCAGTAGTATTGCGGGGTGGAGCACAGATACGCAGTATTTT. It specifies CASSIAGWSTDTQYF.

This clone occurred once. CDR3 protein: CASSDSGGHTGELFF. CDR3 in DNA: TGCGCCAGCAGCGATAGCGGGGGGCACACCGGGGAGCTGTTTTTT. V usage is TRBV4-3 and J usage is TRBJ2-2; 10 bases match TRBD2. The CDR3 covers 15 residues. The V and J ends lost 5 bases and 3 bases, in that order; junction bases with no gene match: 3. From germline, CDR1 is LGHNA and CDR2 YSLEER.

The CDR3, as DNA: TGTGCCAGCAGCCAAACCCCCGGGGGGCCGGGTCACAATGAGCAGTTCTTC. Translated, it gives CASSQTPGGPGHNEQFF. This sequence joins TRBV3-1 (or the pseudogene TRBV3-2) and TRBJ2-1, with D possibly matching TRBD2 (7 bases). The germline V and J ends were trimmed by 2 bases and 5 bases, with 19 bases remaining between them. This CDR3 has 17 amino acids. CDR1 and CDR2 (germline): LGHDT, YNNKEL (reference sequence).

In its sample, this clone was seen once. The gene calls are TRBV18 and TRBJ1-2; 9 bases match TRBD1. Losses at the gene ends were 3 bases for V and 4 bases for J; bases not matched to a gene: 6. Per the germline V gene, CDR1 is KGHSH and CDR2 is LQKENI. CDR3 length equals 15 residues. The CDR3, as DNA: TGTGCCAGCTCACCGACGACAGGGGGGAGCTATGGCTACACCTTC. Its protein is CASSPTTGGSYGYTF.

V and J are TRBV3-1 (or the pseudogene TRBV3-2) and TRBJ1-4; 8 bases align to TRBD1. The CDR3 extends over 14 amino acids. With 1 base clipped from V and 8 bases from J, the junction kept 3 bases outside the gene matches. Per the germline V gene, CDR1 is LGHDT and CDR2 is YNNKEL (reference sequence). CDR3 nucleotides: TGTGCCAGCAGCCAAGGACAGGGGACCGAAAAACTGTTTTTT. It specifies CASSQGQGTEKLFF.

This clone has only one observation. J is TRBJ1-5 and V is TRBV12-3 or TRBV12-4, with a possible D match to TRBD1 (5 bases). Trimming cost V 6 bases and J 8 bases, with 14 bases left between them. CDR3 size: 13 residues. The CDR3, as DNA: TGTGCCAGCAGGCAGGGAGGAGGGAAGCCCCAGCATTTT. Amino acid sequence: CASRQGGGKPQHF.

V and J are TRBV3-1 (or the pseudogene TRBV3-2) and TRBJ1-4, with 10 bases lining up with TRBD1. V lost 1 base, J lost 8 bases, and 7 bases stayed unmatched. The CDR3 totals 16 residues. Germline values: CDR1 LGHDT, CDR2 YNNKEL (reference sequence). The CDR3 DNA sequence: TGTGCCAGCAGCCAAGTAACCGGGACAGGGGTAGAAAAACTGTTTTTT. Protein sequence: CASSQVTGTGVEKLFF.

This clone was detected once. V is TRBV23-1 and J is TRBJ1-4, with a possible D match to TRBD1 (5 bases). TRBV23-1 is an open reading frame, and its role is uncertain. V dropped 8 bases and J dropped 0 bases, with 16 bases sitting between them. The CDR3 sequence is 16 residues long. CDR3 in DNA: TGCGCCAGCGCCTCCCGAAGGGGAACAACTAATGAAAAACTGTTTTTT. It yields the protein CASASRRGTTNEKLFF.

This rearrangement joins TRBV7-3 to TRBJ2-7; D might be TRBD2 (5 bases). With 4 bases removed from V and 4 bases from J, the gap between germline ends came to 20 bases. The germline gives CDR1 SGHTA, CDR2 FQGTGA. The CDR3 length is 16 residues. CDR3 in DNA: TGTGCCAGCAGCTCGCGATCAAACAGAGGGATGTACGAGCAGTACTTC. Amino acids: CASSSRSNRGMYEQYF.

V is TRBV3-1 (or the pseudogene TRBV3-2) and J is TRBJ2-5, with D possibly TRBD1 on 6 matching bases. Trimming left V 8 bases short and J 4 bases short, with 11 bases between. Per the germline V gene, CDR1 is LGHDT and CDR2 is YNNKEL (reference sequence). This CDR3 contains 12 residues. CDR3 nucleotide sequence: TGTGCCAGCCATCTAGGGGGAGAGACCCAGTACTTC. Its protein is CASHLGGETQYF.

The CDR3 DNA follows: TGTGCCACCAGTGATTCTCCGAACAGGGGAGAGTTGGATACGCAGTATTTT. This translates into CATSDSPNRGELDTQYF. This chain connects TRBV24-1 to TRBJ2-3; 7 positions match TRBD1. The CDR3 consists of 17 residues. Looked up from germline, CDR1 is KGHDR and CDR2 is SFDVKD. With 2 bases clipped from V and 6 bases from J, the junction kept 13 bases outside the gene matches.

The chain recombines TRBV27 with TRBJ2-1, with 10 positions matching TRBD2. The V gene end was trimmed by 2 bases and the J gene end by 9 bases; junction bases not matched to a gene: 7. CDR1 and CDR2 (germline): MNHEY, SMNVEV (reference sequence). The CDR3 extends over 15 amino acids. DNA of the CDR3: TGTGCCAGCAGTTTAACGCGACTAGCGGGTGCTGAGCAGTTCTTC. This encodes CASSLTRLAGAEQFF.

The chain links TRBV6-6 to TRBJ1-5; the match to TRBD1 covers 7 bases. The V segment lost 5 bases and the J segment 1 base; nucleotides outside the gene matches: 11. The CDR3 contains 17 residues. CDR1 and CDR2 (germline): MNHNY, SVGAGI (reference sequence). The CDR3 coding sequence is TGTGCCAGCAGTCACACCGACAGGGTAGGGAGCAATCAGCCCCAGCATTTT. As protein: CASSHTDRVGSNQPQHF.

V usage is TRBV10-3 and J usage is TRBJ2-3; 7 bases match TRBD2. The V segment lost 7 bases and the J segment 5 bases; nucleotides outside the gene matches: 9. CDR1 and CDR2 from the germline V gene are ENHRY and SYGVKD. The CDR3 runs to 14 residues. The CDR3 nucleotides are TGTGCCATCATGGGGGGGATCCAGGGAGATACGCAGTATTTT. It codes for CAIMGGIQGDTQYF.

This sequence joins TRBV7-3 and TRBJ1-1; no clear D gene. The CDR3 consists of 13 residues. CDR1 is SGHTA, CDR2 FQGTGA, per germline. The ends were cut back, 2 bases at V and 3 bases at J, with 7 bases in the middle. The CDR3 sequence: CASSLERDTEAFF. The CDR3 DNA reads as TGTGCCAGCAGCTTAGAGAGAGACACTGAAGCTTTCTTT.

The rearrangement links TRBV7-2 to TRBJ2-2; no reliable D call. This CDR3 has 13 amino acids. The germline V gene encodes CDR1 SGHTA and CDR2 FQGNSA. Trimming stripped 6 bases from V and 2 bases from J, with 7 bases between. Here the CDR3 DNA reads TGTGCCAGCAGACATGGTAACACCGGGGAGCTGTTTTTT. Its protein is CASRHGNTGELFF.

The chain employs TRBV19 and TRBJ2-5; TRBD2 is a possible D gene (6 bases). The CDR3 has 15 residues. Per germline, CDR1 LNHDA and CDR2 SQIVND (reference sequence). V dropped 5 bases and J dropped 5 bases, with 18 bases sitting between them. CDR3: CASSARDLGGETQYF. CDR3 in DNA: TGTGCCAGTAGTGCCAGGGACCTTGGAGGGGAGACCCAGTACTTC.

The J gene is TRBJ1-2, the V gene TRBV6-5; 8 positions match TRBD1. Germline CDR1 reads MNHEY; CDR2 reads SVGAGI. The trim removed 7 bases at V and 4 bases at J, leaving 11 bases unmatched. This CDR3 has 15 residues. The CDR3 region is CASTLNRGILYGYTF. The DNA of the CDR3 is TGTGCCAGCACCCTCAACAGGGGGATACTCTATGGCTACACCTTC.

This clone was found a few times. This chain joins TRBV5-1 and TRBJ2-1; the match to TRBD2 covers 10 bases. There are 16 residues in the CDR3. The germline gives CDR1 SGHRS, CDR2 YFSETQ. Trimming removed 2 bases from V and 3 bases from J; junction bases left unmatched: 5. CDR3 loop: CASSFTVAGGYNEQFF. The CDR3, as DNA: TGCGCCAGCAGCTTCACCGTAGCGGGAGGCTACAATGAGCAGTTCTTC.

V usage is TRBV2 and J usage is TRBJ1-6; TRBD1 aligns across 8 bases. V trimming: 8 bases; J trimming: 8 bases; junction bases outside the gene matches: 5. This CDR3 contains 13 residues. Germline V CDR1 and CDR2: SNHLY, FYNNEI. This CDR3 reads CASQRQGYSPLHF. The CDR3 nucleotides read TGTGCCAGCCAGCGACAGGGGTATTCACCCCTCCACTTT.

The CDR3 protein is CARNRDDQPQHF. DNA for the CDR3: TGCGCCAGGAACAGGGACGACCAGCCCCAGCATTTT. The rearrangement joins TRBV10-2 to TRBJ1-5; D is perhaps TRBD1 (6 bases). The CDR3 spans 12 residues. Germline assignment: CDR1 WSHSY and CDR2 SAAADI. V lost 9 bases, J lost 7 bases, and 13 bases lay in between.

The chain has TRBV27 and TRBJ1-3; 9 bases match TRBD1. With V trimmed by 4 bases and J by 1 base, 2 bases remained unmatched. CDR3 length: 15 residues. Germline V gene lookup returns CDR1 MNHEY and CDR2 SMNVEV (reference sequence). This chain's CDR3 is CASSWTGESGNTIYF. The CDR3 nucleotides are TGTGCCAGCAGTTGGACAGGGGAATCTGGAAACACCATATATTTT.

The chain joins TRBV19 to TRBJ1-1; 10 nucleotides align to TRBD1. The CDR3 consists of 14 residues. Germline CDR1 is LNHDA and CDR2 is SQIVND (reference sequence). V was clipped by 4 bases and J by 6 bases; unmatched bases: 5. CDR3 bases: TGTGCCAGTAGTACCGACAGGGGGCGGGCTGAAGCTTTCTTT. Protein product: CASSTDRGRAEAFF.

The chain employs TRBV18 and TRBJ1-2; a possible D gene is TRBD1 (5 bases). V lost 5 bases, J lost 4 bases, and 11 bases lay in between. CDR3 size: 13 residues. CDR1 and CDR2 (germline): KGHSH, LQKENI. DNA for the CDR3: TGTGCCAGCTCAAACGACAGACTCTATGGCTACACCTTC. This gives the protein CASSNDRLYGYTF.

The J gene is TRBJ1-5, the V gene TRBV28; D gene ambiguous. Germline CDR1 and CDR2: MDHEN and SYDVKM. The CDR3 totals 16 residues. Trimming shortened V by 3 bases and J by 1 base, and 13 bases separated the two germline ends. The CDR3 spells CASSLEAGVSNQPQHF. The CDR3 DNA reads TGTGCCAGCAGTTTGGAGGCCGGGGTGAGCAATCAGCCCCAGCATTTT.

The CDR3, as DNA: TGTGCCAGCAGTTACTCCGGGGGGCTAGCTTTCTTT. It codes for CASSYSGGLAFF. This chain links TRBV6-5 with TRBJ1-1; D is perhaps TRBD1 (6 bases). The V gene's germline CDR1 is MNHEY and CDR2 SVGAGI. Trimming stripped 0 bases from V and 10 bases from J, with 9 bases between. This CDR3 is built from 12 residues.

On this clone itself: This may be a read error: a much more frequent sequence differs by one nucleotide. The V gene is TRBV6-5, the J gene TRBJ2-2, with 7 nucleotides matching TRBD1. Trimming took 10 bases from V and 1 from J; bases not matched to a gene: 6. This CDR3 has 14 residues. Germline CDR1 is MNHEY and CDR2 is SVGAGI. Here the CDR3 reads CANRGQLNTGELFF. CDR3 sequence (DNA): TGTGCCAACAGGGGACAGCTGAACACCGGGGAGCTGTTTTTT.